This T cell receptor (beta chain) was sequenced in a study of blood T cell repertoires in COVID-19. Method: immunoSEQ multiplex PCR; TCRdb's copy keeps in-frame clones and lacks some. The repertoire holds over 150,000 clones, more than 85% seen once, with roughly 2.4% in the top ten. This clone came up once. V was pared by 3 bases and J by 4 bases, with 6 bases between. The CDR3 loop spans 12 amino acids. Germline CDR1 reads MDHEN; CDR2 reads SYDVKM. This receptor was identified in a woman of 80 years or more with COVID-19, enrolled during active disease. V usage is TRBV28 and J usage is TRBJ1-2; D is uncertain. Sequences were obtained from peripheral blood. CDR3 in amino acids: CASSLRLYGYTF. The CDR3 bases are TGTGCCAGCAGTTTGCGGCTCTATGGCTACACCTTC.